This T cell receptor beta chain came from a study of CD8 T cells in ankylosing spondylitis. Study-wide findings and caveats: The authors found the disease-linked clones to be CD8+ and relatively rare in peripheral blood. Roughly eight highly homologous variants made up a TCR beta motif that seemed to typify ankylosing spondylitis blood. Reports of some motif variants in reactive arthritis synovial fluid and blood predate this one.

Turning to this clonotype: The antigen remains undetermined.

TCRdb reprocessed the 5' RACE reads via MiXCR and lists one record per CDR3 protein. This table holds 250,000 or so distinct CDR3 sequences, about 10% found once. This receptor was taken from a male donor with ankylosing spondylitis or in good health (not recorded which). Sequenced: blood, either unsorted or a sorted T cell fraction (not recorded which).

The CDR3 is CSVDFRRDSYGYTF. In DNA form, the CDR3 reads TGCAGCGTTGATTTTCGTCGGGACAGCTATGGCTACACCTTC. The chain uses TRBV29-1 and TRBJ1-2; 7 bases line up with TRBD1. The V segment lost 3 bases and the J segment 4 bases; nucleotides outside the gene matches: 8. This CDR3 spans 14 amino acids. Germline CDR1 SQVTM, CDR2 ANQGSEA.